This T cell receptor beta chain derives from a study of blood T cell repertoires in COVID-19. The wider study: The analysed material was cDNA or gDNA that came from T cells, B-cell-depleted T cells, or PBMCs.

Participants were aged about 18 to 90 years from 20 to 30 US areas. Donors were grouped by their self-reported clinical history. Authors' methods: Counts of nucleated cells, estimated from reference gene primer amplification, were obtained. Produced via immunoSEQ multiplex PCR; TCRdb's table is partial and in-frame only. V and J calls and clone size are copied from that table; D and trimming were computed from the DNA. This sample has over 200,000 clones; just under 85% occur once, and the top ten carry about 15%. Sequenced input: PBMCs or T cells enriched from blood (not recorded which). The sequence came from a man aged 35 to 55 who had recovered from COVID-19.

The CDR3 DNA is TGTGCCAGCAGTTATGCTAGCGGGATAACGCAGTATTTT. As protein: CASSYASGITQYF. The chain is built from TRBV27 and TRBJ2-3, with 9 bases matching TRBD2. J was trimmed by 9 bases and V by 4 bases; bases with no gene match: 5. The CDR3 has 13 amino acids. Germline loops: CDR1 MNHEY, CDR2 SMNVEV (reference sequence).